This T cell receptor beta chain derives from a study of blood T cells in healthy people across ages (dated by TCRdb to between 2015 and 2017). About the investigation overall: In model experiments, roughly one uniquely barcoded TCR beta cDNA molecule per two T cells was captured by template switching. Four age groups were formed from the donors: young (average approximately 17 years), middle-aged (roughly 38), aged (under 70) and long-lived (about 80). Using the same blood draw, the study looked at two additional independent replicas of 1 million unique cDNA reads for two donors, one aged 18 to 29 and the other aged 80 or older. To avoid experimental bias, donors of different ages were distributed randomly across sequencing lanes. Age-related changes in TCR beta repertoire diversity were measured in the study by deep sequencing normalized with unique cDNA molecular identifiers. Broad study findings and their caveats: The long-lived group showed more naive CD4+ T cells, fewer expanded clones and increased TCR diversity than the aged group, suggesting age selection. Because the CMV infection status of the donors was unknown, age-related changes in expanded clonotypes may potentially have been confounded. Since profiling was done on bulk unsorted PBMCs, naive and antigen-experienced compartments could not be conclusively compared. A strong correlation was found between observed TCR beta diversity and the percentage of naive T cells measured by flow cytometry. Estimates of total diversity based on one million sequenced T cells were considered lower bounds and underestimates. As age increased, observed TCR beta diversity per million T cells dropped in a roughly linear way, and a significant reduction was already evident by age about 40.

CDR1 and CDR2 (SGDLS, YYNGEE) derive from the germline V gene. Measured from the cysteine to the phenylalanine, the CDR3 is 14 residues long. The entry retains the CDR3 DNA only, 42 bases that are in frame from base 1. Germline trimming: 3 bases from V, 7 bases from J; junction bases outside gene matches: 7. The 40 or so donors, aged roughly 6 to 100 years, were systemically healthy Caucasian individuals from Russia. Each donor gave about 11 milliliters of peripheral blood, drawn into EDTA-treated Vacutainer tubes. Ficoll-Paque density-gradient centrifugation was used to isolate PBMCs, with at least 6.5 million per sample. Trizol reagent was used to extract total RNA from the PBMCs, yielding at least 5.5 micrograms per sample. For every donor, an aliquot of PBMCs went through flow cytometry to measure the percentages of naive CD45RAhigh/CD27high T cells. Library preparation used 5' RACE. TCRdb lists the instrument as Illumina HiSeq 2500. A second PCR of about 7 to 12 cycles was run with a J-beta primer mix and a sample-barcoded 5' primer. A unique molecular identifier was introduced onto each TCR beta cDNA molecule by a template-switch 5' adaptor carrying 12 random nucleotides. At least 3 million CDR3-containing paired-end reads were obtained from each sample. The Mint cDNA synthesis kit, primed by a TRBC-specific oligonucleotide, was used to synthesize first-strand cDNA from all RNA. After uracil-DNA glycosylase treatment, a first 18-cycle PCR used universal primers M1SS and BC2_uni_R on all cDNA. Per the original workflow: Each sample was normalized by randomly selecting 1 million high-quality reads, each carrying a distinct molecular identifier. Reads with shared molecular identifiers were discarded instead of being binned into consensus sequences. CDR3 identification, clonotype clustering and error correction used MiTCR with a Q25 quality threshold and the strictest error-elimination algorithm. Lower-bound total TCR beta diversity was estimated with a nonparametric unseen species model using Euler transformation. TCRdb reanalyzed the raw reads on its own, using fastp at Q25 for trimming and MiXCR for clone calling, and kept in-frame beta chains. Each CDR3 protein appears once, grouped with its most common genes and DNA. The V and J calls here are based on TCRdb, not the publication. This sample has about 1.6 million distinct CDR3 sequences in its table, and around 36% of those were observed once. The top ten clones comprise approximately 11% of the sample.

This clonotype was seen a handful of times. Its recognized antigen is unknown. One base away there is no much larger clone; base qualities are not given. The sequence came from a woman between 25 and 40 years old in good health. The chain is made from TRBV9 and TRBJ2-1, with 7 bases aligning to TRBD1. The source material was blood. The CDR3 protein: CASSDPTGWNEQFF. In nucleotides, the sequence is TGTGCCAGCAGCGACCCGACAGGGTGGAATGAGCAGTTCTTC.